This TCR beta chain was sequenced in a study of CXCR3-negative and CXCR3-positive naive CD8 T cells. Study-level results: For memory CD8+ cells diversity was much lower, but both naive subsets had comparably high diversity.

The germline V gene encodes CDR1 SEHNR and CDR2 FQNEAQ (reference sequence). This CDR3 region has 16 residues. Libraries were UMI-labeled 5' RACE TRB cDNA. TCRdb derives one entry per CDR3 protein from the 5' RACE reads, leaving out DNA. The ten most abundant clones cover roughly a tenth of a sample with 35,000 to 50,000 distinct CDR3 sequences. About this clonotype itself: Antigen specificity is unknown.

This clonotype originated in a human donor in good health. Some clones in this sample may be carry-over from other donors' samples. The chain links TRBV7-9 to TRBJ2-1; TCRdb gives TRBD1 as the D gene, but with no DNA this cannot be confirmed. Sequences were obtained from memory CD8+ T cells from blood. CDR3 in amino acids: CASSHGTGGRVNEQFF.